The rows below give T cell receptor beta chains drawn from one sample of a study of cytomegalovirus exposure and HLA in healthy donors. Sequencing was performed with immunoSEQ multiplex PCR; in TCRdb, only in-frame clones are kept and a portion is missing. The sample has 200,000 to 250,000 clones. Sequenced material: PBMCs. The receptors stem from a woman under 40 in good health and CMV-seropositive. Both conserved end residues are part of each CDR3. D genes are given only for firm matches.

J | V | D | DNA | CDR3
TRBJ2-1 | TRBV29-1 | TRBD2 | TGCAGCGCTCAGACTAGCGGGAGGTTAATAGGGTACAATGAGCAGTTCTTC | CSAQTSGRLIGYNEQFF
TRBJ1-2 | TRBV20-1 | . | TGCAGTGCCCCCGGACAGTATGGCTACACCTTC | CSAPGQYGYTF
TRBJ1-1 | TRBV18 | . | TGTGCCAGCTCACCAAGGGAAGGGAGGACCACTGAAGCTTTCTTT | CASSPREGRTTEAFF
TRBJ2-7 | TRBV19 | . | TGTGCCAGTAGTATGCAGGGATCTAGCTCCTACGAGCAGTACTTC | CASSMQGSSSYEQYF
TRBJ2-7 | TRBV7-2 | TRBD2 | TGTGCCAGCAGCCCCTCGGGAGCGGGGGGCGCCTACGAGCAGTACTTC | CASSPSGAGGAYEQYF
TRBJ2-1 | TRBV19 | . | TGTGCCAGTAGGCTCCGGGAGCGATACAATGAGCAGTTCTTC | CASRLRERYNEQFF
TRBJ2-7 | TRBV7-2 | . | TGTGCCAGCAGCCAGATCTACGAGCAGTACTTC | CASSQIYEQYF
TRBJ1-1 | TRBV10-3 | TRBD1 | TGTGCCATCGCAGAACCGGGACAGGTCTCGTCTGAAGCTTTCTTT | CAIAEPGQVSSEAFF
TRBJ2-3 | TRBV29-1 | TRBD2 | TGCAGCGCCACGGGGGGTCCGAACAACACAGATACGCAGTATTTT | CSATGGPNNTDTQYF
TRBJ2-7 | TRBV19 | . | TGTGCCAGTAGTATCGCCAAGAGCGAGCAGTACTTC | CASSIAKSEQYF
TRBJ2-7 | TRBV5-1 | . | TGCGCCAGCAGGGGGTCGACAGTGACCTACGAGCAGTACTTC | CASRGSTVTYEQYF
TRBJ2-7 | TRBV28 | TRBD1 | TGTGCCGGCAGTCGGACAGGGGGCCCCTACGAGCAGTACTTC | CAGSRTGGPYEQYF
TRBJ2-7 | TRBV4-3 | . | TGCGCCAGCAGCCAAGTTACCTACTCCTACGAGCAGTACTTC | CASSQVTYSYEQYF
TRBJ2-7 | TRBV6-4 | . | TGTGCCAGCAGGAACTTGACTGTTACCTACGAGCAGTACTTC | CASRNLTVTYEQYF
TRBJ2-1 | TRBV12-5 | . | TGTGCTAGTGGTTTGGACGCGGGAAAGCAGTTCTTC | CASGLDAGKQFF
TRBJ2-7 | TRBV5-1 | TRBD2 | TGCGCCAGCAGCGTTCTAGCGGGGGGTCTCTACGAGCAGTACTTC | CASSVLAGGLYEQYF
TRBJ2-7 | TRBV14 | . | TGTGCCAGCAGCCAACCTAGCTCGGTCGAGCAGTACTTC | CASSQPSSVEQYF
TRBJ1-6 | TRBV7-6 | TRBD1 | TGTGCCAGCAGCTTTGGACAGGCAGGGGATTCACCCCTCCACTTT | CASSFGQAGDSPLHF
TRBJ1-4 | TRBV7-9 | TRBD1 | TGTGCCAGCAGCCATACAGGGGGCCCAACTAATGAAAAACTGTTTTTT | CASSHTGGPTNEKLFF
TRBJ1-2 | TRBV25-1 | TRBD1 | TGTGCCAGCAGTGTTACCCCGGGACAGGGGGATGGCTACACCTTC | CASSVTPGQGDGYTF
TRBJ2-7 | TRBV7-7 | . | TGTGCCAGCAGCTTAGGGGGGAGGCATTACGAGCAGTACTTC | CASSLGGRHYEQYF
TRBJ2-3 | TRBV7-2 | TRBD2 | TGTGCCAGCAGCCAAGGACTAGCGGGAACTTACGGAGATACGCAGTATTTT | CASSQGLAGTYGDTQYF
TRBJ2-2 | TRBV10-3 | . | TGTGCCATCAGTGAGTCGATACAGGGTGGGACCGGGGAGCTGTTTTTT | CAISESIQGGTGELFF
TRBJ2-1 | TRBV4-1 | TRBD2 | TGCGCCAGCAGCCGAAAGTGGCTCCAGCGGGGGGTCAGGGGTGAGCAGTTCTTC | CASSRKWLQRGVRGEQFF
TRBJ1-4 | TRBV2 | TRBD1 | TGTGCCAGCAGTGCCGGGACAGGGGGGTCAACTAATGAAAAACTGTTTTTT | CASSAGTGGSTNEKLFF
TRBJ1-2 | TRBV7-2 | TRBD1 | TGTGCCAGCAGCTTCTCAGGGGGCGCAAACTATGGCTACACCTTC | CASSFSGGANYGYTF
TRBJ1-3 | TRBV7-8 | . | TGTGCCAGCAGCTTAGGCCGGGGTCGAGGAAACACCATATATTTT | CASSLGRGRGNTIYF
TRBJ2-7 | TRBV13 | TRBD2 | TGTGCCAGCAGCTTAGTGGGGCGGGGGGCCTACGAGCAGTACTTC | CASSLVGRGAYEQYF
TRBJ1-6 | TRBV2 | . | TGTGCCACCGTAGGACAGCTGAATTCACCCCTCCACTTT | CATVGQLNSPLHF
TRBJ1-2 | TRBV14 | . | TGTGCCAGCAGCCAATGGGCGGGGGCTGACTATGGCTACACCTTC | CASSQWAGADYGYTF